Each of the 19 T cell receptor beta chains below was sequenced from the same sample in a study of blood T cell repertoires in COVID-19. Data came from immunoSEQ multiplex PCR; TCRdb stores just in-frame clones and leaves some out. The table lists roughly 500,000 clones, 88% of them singletons, with around 1.9% in the top ten. Sequenced sample: PBMCs or T cells enriched from blood (not recorded which). All receptors derive from a woman in her 40s who had recovered from COVID-19.

V gene TRBV6-5 combines with J gene TRBJ2-5, with 8 positions matching TRBD1. This CDR3 has 14 residues. Unmatched junction bases numbered 3, after V lost 2 bases and J lost 4 bases. Germline CDR1 is MNHEY and CDR2 is SVGAGI. The CDR3 DNA follows: TGTGCCAGCAGTTACCAAGGACAGGGAGAGACCCAGTACTTC. Protein: CASSYQGQGETQYF.

The chain joins TRBV19 to TRBJ2-2; 7 positions agree with TRBD2. Germline V gene lookup returns CDR1 LNHDA and CDR2 SQIVND (reference sequence). Trimming cost V 10 bases and J 3 bases; bases outside gene matches: 8. This CDR3 spans 14 amino acids. The CDR3 DNA reads TGTGCCACCGCTTGGGGGGGGGACACCGGGGAGCTGTTTTTT. This gives the protein CATAWGGDTGELFF.

The chain is built from TRBV6-6 and TRBJ2-7; weak D call: TRBD1 (5 bases). The ends were cut back, 2 bases at V and 6 bases at J, with 14 bases in the middle. CDR1 MNHNY and CDR2 SVGAGI come from the germline V gene (reference sequence). The CDR3 covers 14 residues. The CDR3 coding sequence is TGTGCCAGCAGTTACGTTGTAGGGGAAGGCGAGCAGTACTTC. This translates into CASSYVVGEGEQYF.

This chain connects TRBV19 to TRBJ1-6, with 9 bases fitting TRBD1. Losses at the gene ends were 2 bases for V and 9 bases for J; bases not matched to a gene: 5. The CDR3 consists of 15 residues. In germline, CDR1 is LNHDA, CDR2 SQIVND (reference sequence). CDR3 in DNA: TGTGCCAGTAGTATATTGGGACAGGGTTCTTCACCCCTCCACTTT. It yields the protein CASSILGQGSSPLHF.

The chain uses TRBV6-2 or TRBV6-3 and TRBJ2-1; 8 positions match TRBD2. The CDR3 length is 15 residues. CDR1 is MNHEY, CDR2 SVGEGT, per germline. Unmatched junction bases numbered 6, after V lost 4 bases and J lost 4 bases. Here the CDR3 reads CASSSVIAGYNEQFF. In DNA form, the CDR3 reads TGTGCCAGCAGTTCCGTAATAGCGGGATACAATGAGCAGTTCTTC.

The rearrangement links TRBV24-1 to TRBJ1-2; D possibly corresponds to TRBD1 (5 bases). V lost 3 bases and J 4 bases, leaving 11 bases between the germline ends. The germline V gene has CDR1 KGHDR and CDR2 SFDVKD. The CDR3 is 14 amino acids. CDR3 amino acids: CATSDPGSGYGYTF. The CDR3 nucleotides read TGTGCCACCAGTGATCCAGGGTCAGGCTATGGCTACACCTTC.

This chain joins TRBV4-3 and TRBJ2-1; 8 nucleotides line up with TRBD2. The CDR3 runs 15 residues. CDR1 LGHNA and CDR2 YSLEER come from the germline V gene. With V trimmed by 3 bases and J by 10 bases, 11 bases remained unmatched. The CDR3 region is CASSQTSAELFEQFF. The CDR3 DNA is TGCGCCAGCAGCCAGACTAGCGCCGAGCTGTTCGAGCAGTTCTTC.

J is TRBJ1-5 and V is TRBV19; no clear D gene. V lost 1 base and J lost 0, with 13 bases in between. The germline CDR1 and CDR2 sequences are LNHDA and SQIVND (reference sequence). The length of the CDR3 is 17 residues. CDR3 sequence (DNA): TGTGCCAGTAGTATAGGGGAGGGAGGGAATAGCAATCAGCCCCAGCATTTT. Its translation is CASSIGEGGNSNQPQHF.

The V gene is TRBV7-6, the J gene TRBJ2-3; D might be TRBD2 (6 bases). This CDR3 region has 14 residues. Germline CDR1 SGHVS, CDR2 FNYEAQ. V was cut by 5 bases and J by 2 bases, with 11 bases left in between. The CDR3 is CASSTGTYTDTQYF. The CDR3 DNA reads TGTGCCAGCAGCACTGGGACTTACACAGATACGCAGTATTTT.

The rearrangement uses TRBV30 and TRBJ2-1, with 8 bases aligning to TRBD2. The CDR3 consists of 12 residues. The V and J ends lost 3 bases and 5 bases, in that order; junction bases with no gene match: 0. Germline V gene data show CDR1 as GTSNPN and CDR2 as SVGIG (reference sequence). The CDR3 here is CAWRREDNEQFF. CDR3 DNA sequence: TGTGCCTGGAGGCGGGAGGACAATGAGCAGTTCTTC.

The rearrangement joins TRBV2 to TRBJ1-3; weak D call: TRBD1 (5 bases). This CDR3 spans 14 amino acids. The V gene lost 7 bases and the J gene lost 4 bases, with 14 bases spanning the gap. Germline loops: CDR1 SNHLY, CDR2 FYNNEI. CDR3 sequence reads: CASTRGTNGNTIYF. The CDR3 DNA is TGTGCCAGCACCCGGGGGACTAACGGAAACACCATATATTTT. Filled out from reference TRBV2 and TRBJ1-3, the complete variable domain reads EPEVTQTPSHQVTQMGQEVILRCVPISNHLYFYWYRQILGQKVEFLVSFYNNEISEKSEIFDDQFSVERPDGSNFTLKIRSTKLEDSAMYFCASTRGTNGNTIYFGEGSWLTVV.

This chain uses TRBV7-9 with TRBJ1-6, with D unclear. Trimming shortened V by 7 bases and J by 11 bases, and 12 bases separated the two germline ends. The CDR3 covers 12 residues. CDR1 and CDR2 from the germline V gene are SEHNR and FQNEAQ (reference sequence). Here the CDR3 DNA reads TGTGCCAGCACCCCCGGGGTGACACCCCTCCACTTT. This translates into CASTPGVTPLHF.

CDR3 loop: CAWRQGVTMNTEAFF. The CDR3 bases are TGTGCCTGGAGACAGGGGGTAACTATGAACACTGAAGCTTTCTTT. V gene TRBV30 combines with J gene TRBJ1-1, with 8 nucleotides matching TRBD1. The junction had 6 bases not matched to a gene; V was cut back by 3 bases and J by 0 bases. Germline V gene lookup returns CDR1 GTSNPN and CDR2 SVGIG (reference sequence). CDR3 length: 15 amino acids.

The rearrangement uses TRBV29-1 and TRBJ1-1, with D possibly being TRBD1 (5 bases). The CDR3 length is 12 residues. V lost 4 bases and J 0 bases, leaving 6 bases between the germline ends. Germline CDR1 and CDR2: SQVTM and ANQGSEA. This chain's CDR3 is CSVVGVNTEAFF. The CDR3 DNA reads as TGCAGCGTTGTAGGGGTGAACACTGAAGCTTTCTTT.

This chain uses TRBV29-1 with TRBJ2-5, with TRBD1 matching 7 bases. V dropped 5 bases and J dropped 5; count of bases not matched to a gene: 5. The CDR3 has 12 residues. Germline V gene sequence: CDR1 SQVTM, CDR2 ANQGSEA. The CDR3 DNA follows: TGCAGCGTTAGACAGGGATATGAGACCCAGTACTTC. Amino acid sequence: CSVRQGYETQYF.

The chain recombines TRBV5-1 with TRBJ2-1; weak D call: TRBD2 (5 bases). Germline CDR1 SGHRS, CDR2 YFSETQ. Trimming cost V 5 bases and J 3 bases, with 15 bases left between them. The CDR3 is 15 amino acids. DNA for the CDR3: TGCGCCAGCAGACCGAACGCGGGTCTCTACAATGAGCAGTTCTTC. Its translation: CASRPNAGLYNEQFF.

The chain is built from TRBV29-1 and TRBJ2-3; D may be TRBD2 (6 bases). V was trimmed by 2 bases and J by 2 bases, leaving 14 bases between them. CDR1 and CDR2 from the germline V gene are SQVTM and ANQGSEA. This CDR3 has 15 residues. CDR3 amino acids: CSVEPRLDFTDTQYF. The CDR3 nucleotides read TGCAGCGTTGAACCCAGACTAGATTTCACAGATACGCAGTATTTT.

The genes are TRBV6-2 or TRBV6-3 and TRBJ2-1, with a possible D match to TRBD1 (6 bases). CDR3 length: 13 amino acids. Deletions cut 7 bases from V and 9 bases from J, with 16 bases between. CDR1 is MNHEY, CDR2 SVGEGT, per germline. The CDR3 loop reads CASTPTGSGEQFF. As DNA, the CDR3 is TGTGCCAGCACCCCGACAGGCTCGGGTGAGCAGTTCTTC.

The chain uses TRBV5-1 and TRBJ1-1, with 8 bases that match TRBD1. The CDR3 contains 14 residues. The V gene's germline CDR1 is SGHRS and CDR2 YFSETQ. Germline trimming cut 3 bases from V and 7 bases from J; bases unmatched to any gene: 8. CDR3 nucleotides: TGCGCCAGCAGCTCAGACAGGGGAGTAAGTGAAGCTTTCTTT. Translation gives CASSSDRGVSEAFF.